These T cell receptor beta chains were read from a single sample in a study of spatial heterogeneity in lung cancer. In TCRdb, the 5' RACE reads were re-called with MiXCR into one record per CDR3 protein. The data show some 11,000 distinct CDR3 sequences, less than 4.5% seen once. The input for sequencing was PBMCs, taken at surgery. These receptors came from a female donor with early-stage non-small cell lung cancer. Each CDR3 is given with its conserved first and last residue. D genes are given only for firm matches. The size entry is marked missing in some rows and otherwise reads once, few, many or a size class.

clone_size	v_call	d_call	cdr3_length	j_call	cdr3_nt	cdr3_aa
many	TRBV7-2	TRBD2	17	TRBJ2-1	TGTGCCAGCAGCGCCCCCGGGACTAGCGGGAGGAGGAATGAGCAGTTCTTC	CASSAPGTSGRRNEQFF
many	TRBV7-8	TRBD2	13	TRBJ2-7	TGTGCCAGCAGCTTCGGGGAGGGCCTCGAGCAGTACTTC	CASSFGEGLEQYF
many	TRBV7-2	NA	15	TRBJ1-2	TGTGCCAGCAGCTTAGTTCGGGGAACTAACTATGGCTACACCTTC	CASSLVRGTNYGYTF
many	TRBV12-3/TRBV12-4	NA	13	TRBJ2-5	TGTGCCAGCACCTCTAGCCTCGAAGAGACCCAGTACTTC	CASTSSLEETQYF
many	TRBV5-1	NA	14	TRBJ1-5	TGCGCCAGCAGCTTGGAACAGGGCGCTCAGCCCCAGCATTTT	CASSLEQGAQPQHF
many	TRBV6-1	NA	14	TRBJ2-7	TGTGCCAGCAGTGAATGGGGGGCCTACTACGAGCAGTACTTC	CASSEWGAYYEQYF
many	TRBV5-1	NA	16	TRBJ2-1	TGCGCCAGCAGCCTAACCTCGGGGCGCTCTACCAATGAGCAGTTCTTC	CASSLTSGRSTNEQFF
many	TRBV28	NA	13	TRBJ2-7	TGTGCCAGCAGTTCCCTGCCTCAGGTGGAGCAGTACTTC	CASSSLPQVEQYF
NA	TRBV5-1	NA	13	TRBJ1-4	TGCGCCAGCAGCTCAGGGACTAATGAAAAACTGTTTTTT	CASSSGTNEKLFF
many	TRBV7-7	NA	13	TRBJ2-1	TGTGCTAGCAGCTTAGGGACGAGGGATGAGCAGTTCTTC	CASSLGTRDEQFF
many	TRBV20-1	NA	14	TRBJ2-7	TGCAGTGCTAGACCTATGCAGGGGAGATACGAGCAGTACTTC	CSARPMQGRYEQYF
many	TRBV5-1	NA	15	TRBJ2-3	TGCGCCAGCAGCTTGGAACTCAGGGTCACAGATACGCAGTATTTT	CASSLELRVTDTQYF
many	TRBV29-1	NA	11	TRBJ2-7	TGCAGCGTTGAATTGGTTAACGAGCAGTACTTC	CSVELVNEQYF
few	TRBV5-5	NA	14	TRBJ2-3	TGTGCCAGCAGCGGGAGGCCTAGCACAGATACGCAGTATTTT	CASSGRPSTDTQYF
few	TRBV7-9	NA	14	TRBJ2-7	TGTGCCAGCAGCTTAAGAGAAAACTTTTACGAGCAGTACTTC	CASSLRENFYEQYF
many	TRBV20-1	NA	14	TRBJ1-6	TGCAGTGCCTCCAGGGAGGTAAAGGGATCACCCCTCCACTTT	CSASREVKGSPLHF
many	TRBV9	NA	13	TRBJ2-7	TGTGCCAGCAGCGTCACAGGAGACTACGAGCAGTACTTC	CASSVTGDYEQYF
medium-sized	TRBV29-1	NA	12	TRBJ1-5	TGCAGCGTTTCTGGGGGCAATCAGCCCCAGCATTTT	CSVSGGNQPQHF
few	TRBV7-9	NA	11	TRBJ2-3	TGTGCCAGCAGCCCCGAAACTTCGCAGTATTTT	CASSPETSQYF
many	TRBV6-2/TRBV6-3	TRBD2	17	TRBJ2-2	TGTGCCAGCACCCCCGCAGCTAGCGGGGTAGACACCGGGGAGCTGTTTTTT	CASTPAASGVDTGELFF
NA	TRBV7-2	NA	12	TRBJ1-3	TGTGCCAGCAGCTCTACTAGTCACACCATATATTTT	CASSSTSHTIYF
many	TRBV7-6	TRBD1	15	TRBJ1-4	TGTGCCAGCAGCTTACTAGGACAGGATAATGAAAAACTGTTTTTT	CASSLLGQDNEKLFF
many	TRBV25-1	TRBD1	12	TRBJ1-1	TGTGCCAGCATAGCGGGGACAGCTGAAGCTTTCTTT	CASIAGTAEAFF
medium-sized	TRBV6-2/TRBV6-3	NA	15	TRBJ1-5	TGTGCCAGCAAACCCGGGGTGGCTAGCAATCAGCCCCAGCATTTT	CASKPGVASNQPQHF
NA	TRBV15	TRBD1	15	TRBJ2-1	TGTGCCACCAGCCGCACCGGGACAGGGAACAATGAGCAGTTCTTC	CATSRTGTGNNEQFF
many	TRBV7-6	NA	11	TRBJ2-7	TGTGCCAGCAGCCCCGGGTACGAGCAGTACTTC	CASSPGYEQYF
many	TRBV27	NA	14	TRBJ2-6	TGTGCCAGCAAAGGGGGAGATGGGGCCAACGTCCTGACTTTC	CASKGGDGANVLTF
many	TRBV11-2	NA	13	TRBJ2-6	TGTGCCTGGCCCGGGGGCGTGCGTGGGGTCCTGACTTTC	CAWPGGVRGVLTF
many	TRBV15	NA	13	TRBJ2-1	TGTGCCACCAGCAGAGATACGGTCAATGAGCAGTTCTTC	CATSRDTVNEQFF
many	TRBV5-1	NA	15	TRBJ2-5	TGCGCCAGCAGCCTTACTACGACCTTACCCGAGACCCAGTACTTC	CASSLTTTLPETQYF
many	TRBV19	NA	16	TRBJ1-2	TGTGCCAGTAGTTCTCCGCCGATTCTGGCAAACTATGGCTACACCTTC	CASSSPPILANYGYTF
many	TRBV7-2	TRBD2	14	TRBJ2-7	TGTGCCAGCAGCCCTGGACTAGCGGAGAACGAGCAGTACTTC	CASSPGLAENEQYF